The 8 T cell receptor beta chains reported below all come from one sample, sequenced in a study of blood T cell repertoires in COVID-19. Produced via immunoSEQ multiplex PCR; TCRdb's table is partial and in-frame only. The repertoire includes about 290,000 clones, about 89% of them detected once, and less than 2% sits in the top ten. Source material: PBMCs or T cells enriched from blood (not recorded which). The receptors were sampled from a woman in her forties who had recovered from COVID-19.

The J gene is TRBJ2-1, the V gene TRBV5-1, with 11 positions matching TRBD2. The germline V gene has CDR1 SGHRS and CDR2 YFSETQ. The V gene end was trimmed by 4 bases and the J gene end by 7 bases; junction bases not matched to a gene: 10. The CDR3 totals 16 residues. CDR3 residues: CASSPPTSGGGNEQFF. Here the CDR3 DNA reads TGCGCCAGCAGCCCCCCCACTAGCGGGGGAGGGAATGAGCAGTTCTTC.

The V and J genes are TRBV5-1 and TRBJ1-4; the match to TRBD1 covers 9 bases. This CDR3 region has 16 residues. From germline, CDR1 is SGHRS and CDR2 YFSETQ. J gave up 5 bases and V 4 bases, and 9 bases lay outside the gene matches. DNA of the CDR3: TGCGCCAGCAGCGTAGCTCCGACAGGGGGGAATGAAAAACTGTTTTTT. This gives the protein CASSVAPTGGNEKLFF.

The V gene is TRBV5-1, the J gene TRBJ2-3; D is perhaps TRBD1 (6 bases). Germline V gene sequence: CDR1 SGHRS, CDR2 YFSETQ. CDR3 size: 17 residues. Trimming shortened V by 3 bases and J by 0 bases, and 17 bases separated the two germline ends. DNA for the CDR3: TGCGCCAGCAGCTCGGTCAGGGGCCCCTCTAGCACAGATACGCAGTATTTT. As protein: CASSSVRGPSSTDTQYF.

V gene TRBV5-6 combines with J gene TRBJ2-2; 9 positions match TRBD1. The CDR3 is 15 residues long. V trimming: 5 bases; J trimming: 3 bases; junction bases outside the gene matches: 5. Per the germline V gene, CDR1 is SGHDT and CDR2 is YYEEEE. CDR3: CASRGTGSDTGELFF. Here the CDR3 DNA reads TGTGCCAGCAGAGGGACAGGGAGCGACACCGGGGAGCTGTTTTTT.

The chain couples TRBV4-1 to TRBJ2-3; 11 nucleotides line up with TRBD1. The germline V gene has CDR1 MGHRA and CDR2 YSYEKL. The CDR3 contains 18 residues. The trim removed 0 bases at V and 4 bases at J, leaving 9 bases unmatched. In DNA form, the CDR3 reads TGCGCCAGCAGCCAAGATGATATAGGGACAGGGGGTCCAGATACGCAGTATTTT. It encodes CASSQDDIGTGGPDTQYF.

The rearrangement uses TRBV25-1 and TRBJ1-5; the D is unclear. Germline V gene sequence: CDR1 MGHDK, CDR2 SYGVNS. V was shortened by 0 bases and J by 5 bases, with 8 bases between the two germline ends. The CDR3 is made up of 14 amino acids. CDR3 nucleotide sequence: TGTGCCAGCAGTGAATATAAGAACTATCAGCCCCAGCATTTT. Protein sequence: CASSEYKNYQPQHF.

The count of this clone is one. The genes are TRBV10-3 and TRBJ2-2; TRBD1 is a possible D gene (5 bases). CDR1 and CDR2 from the germline V gene are ENHRY and SYGVKD. Between the trimmed V and J ends, which lost 11 bases and 4 bases, there was a span of 14 bases. This CDR3 is 13 amino acids long. The CDR3 region is CALQGVGTGELFF. DNA for the CDR3: TGTGCCCTCCAAGGGGTAGGCACCGGGGAGCTGTTTTTT.

The chain has TRBV6-2 or TRBV6-3 and TRBJ1-5; D might be TRBD1 (6 bases). The V gene lost 6 bases and the J gene lost 2 bases, with 14 bases spanning the gap. This CDR3 has 15 amino acids. Germline loops: CDR1 MNHEY, CDR2 SVGEGT. CDR3 bases: TGTGCCAGCAGCGACGGGGGGCTTGGCAATCAGCCCCAGCATTTT. Translation: CASSDGGLGNQPQHF.